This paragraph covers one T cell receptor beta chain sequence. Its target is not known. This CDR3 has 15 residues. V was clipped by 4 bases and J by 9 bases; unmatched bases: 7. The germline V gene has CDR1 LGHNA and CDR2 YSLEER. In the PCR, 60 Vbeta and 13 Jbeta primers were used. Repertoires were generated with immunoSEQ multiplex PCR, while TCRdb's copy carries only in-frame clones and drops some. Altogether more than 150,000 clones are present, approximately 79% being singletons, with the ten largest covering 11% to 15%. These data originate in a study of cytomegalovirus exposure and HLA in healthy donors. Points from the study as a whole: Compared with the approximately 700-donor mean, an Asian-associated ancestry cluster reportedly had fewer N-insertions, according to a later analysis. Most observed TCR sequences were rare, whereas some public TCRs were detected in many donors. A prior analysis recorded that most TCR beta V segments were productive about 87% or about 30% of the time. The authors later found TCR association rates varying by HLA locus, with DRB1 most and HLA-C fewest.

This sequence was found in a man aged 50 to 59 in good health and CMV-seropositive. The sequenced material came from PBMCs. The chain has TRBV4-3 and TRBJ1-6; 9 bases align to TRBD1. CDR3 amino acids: CASSPAGTGSSPLHF. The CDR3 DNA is TGCGCCAGCAGCCCCGCCGGGACAGGGAGTTCACCCCTCCACTTT.